Sequencing of this T cell receptor beta chain was carried out in a study of blood T cell repertoires in COVID-19 (TCRdb year 2020). At the level of the whole study: Samples covering the acute and convalescent phases of COVID-19 were provided by collaborators in the United States, Italy and Spain. The material from the prospective study consisted of cDNA or gDNA derived from T cells, B-cell-depleted T cells, or PBMCs. Deeply sampled blood TCRbeta repertoires from subjects exposed to, actively infected with, or recovered from COVID-19 were included in the dataset. The repertoires were made available in a free public database intended to serve as a resource for research on the immune response to SARS-CoV-2. Samples came from the ongoing ImmuneRACE study (first 160 participants) plus 1,254 subjects from 6 global collaborators. The sample metadata nearly always contained a de-identified subject ID, COVID-19 status, age in years and sex. Where available, HLA class I and class II types were taken from metadata supplied by the sample provider and were not determined by assay-based typing. Summary of the overall study and its limitations: The amount of clinical and demographic metadata varied by source and participant and was provided uncurated.

On this clone itself: The target of this receptor is not known. No clone much larger than this one lies a single base away; base qualities are absent.

There are 12 amino acids in the CDR3, from cysteine to phenylalanine inclusive. The entry retains the CDR3 DNA only, 36 bases that are in frame from base 1. As encoded in the germline V gene, CDR1 is SNHLY while CDR2 is FYNNEI. Relative to germline, V is 8 bases shorter and J is 5 bases shorter, with 12 bases between their ends. In the prospective study, participants were 18 to 89 years old, resided in around 25 geographic areas of the United States, and were enrolled through a virtual design. Cohort assignment in the prospective study relied on participant-reported clinical history from a screening survey and a study questionnaire. Exposed participants had been in contact, within 2 weeks of entering the study, with a person who had a PCR-confirmed or clinician-diagnosed case of COVID-19. Mobile phlebotomists in the prospective study collected whole blood, serum and a nasopharyngeal or oropharyngeal swab from every participant. Participants in the prospective study had the option to provide additional blood draws and questionnaires over a roughly 2-month period. Before DNA extraction, prospective study blood samples were shipped either frozen or at room temperature.

TCRbeta CDR3 regions were amplified from genomic DNA using the immunoSEQ Assay, a bias-controlled multiplex PCR. Per the original workflow: Nucleated cell counts per sample were estimated from amplification of reference gene primers within the assay. Sequence reads were collapsed and filtered to measure the absolute abundance of every unique TCRbeta CDR3 rearrangement. For each sample, productive Simpson clonality was calculated as the square root of Simpson's diversity index over productive rearrangements. This immuneACCESS table, as held by TCRdb, lists in-frame sequences with V and J called but not all clones. Of the missing ones, under half trace to an unresolved V gene in checked studies; the others have no known cause. V and J calls and clone size are those listed in that table; D and trimming were worked out from the DNA. The table for this sample lists a few hundred thousand clones; 86% of them were counted only once. Together, the top ten hold about 4% of the sample.

The receptor chain draws on TRBV2 and TRBJ2-5, with TRBD1 as a weak D call on 6 bases. Sequenced: PBMCs or T cells enriched from blood (not recorded which). The clonotype was recovered from a woman in her twenties or thirties who had been exposed to COVID-19. The DNA reads TGTGCCAGCCGTAGGGGGTTGGAGACCCAGTACTTC. The resulting protein is CASRRGLETQYF.